This TCR beta chain originates from a study of OX40 agonist ivuxolimab in advanced cancers. Study-level background: Partial responses were achieved by three patients, one with hepatocellular carcinoma and two with cutaneous melanoma. Study-level points and caveats: Partial responders at 0.1-3.0 mg/kg had among the lowest clonal expansion. Clones of CD4+ and CD8+ blood T cells grew by week 6 at doses of 0.1 to 3.0 mg/kg.

Blood sampling took place at baseline, cycle 4 day 1, and cycle 7 day 1. Remarks on this clone: Antigen specificity is unknown.

Deletions cut 2 bases from V and 3 bases from J, with 11 bases between. This CDR3 contains 14 residues. Germline assignment: CDR1 MDHEN and CDR2 SYDVKM. Measured with immunoSEQ multiplex PCR; TCRdb has only the in-frame clones, and not every one. In the table there are over 65,000 clones, 85% to 95% of which are singletons. The clonotype comes from an adult with an advanced solid tumor such as melanoma, head and neck, liver or kidney cancer. This specimen consisted of CD4+ or CD8+ T cells sorted from blood, obtained in a trial of the OX40 agonist ivuxolimab. This chain uses TRBV28 with TRBJ2-7; D may be TRBD2 (6 bases). The CDR3 loop reads CASSLAGKRYEQYF. DNA for the CDR3: TGTGCCAGCAGTTTAGCGGGGAAGCGCTACGAGCAGTACTTC. Full variable domain (outside the CDR3, taken from reference TRBV28 and TRBJ2-7): DVKVTQSSRYLVKRTGEKVFLECVQDMDHENMFWYRQDPGLGLRLIYFSYDVKMKEKGDIPEGYSVSREKKERFSLILESASTNQTSMYLCASSLAGKRYEQYFGPGTRLTVT.